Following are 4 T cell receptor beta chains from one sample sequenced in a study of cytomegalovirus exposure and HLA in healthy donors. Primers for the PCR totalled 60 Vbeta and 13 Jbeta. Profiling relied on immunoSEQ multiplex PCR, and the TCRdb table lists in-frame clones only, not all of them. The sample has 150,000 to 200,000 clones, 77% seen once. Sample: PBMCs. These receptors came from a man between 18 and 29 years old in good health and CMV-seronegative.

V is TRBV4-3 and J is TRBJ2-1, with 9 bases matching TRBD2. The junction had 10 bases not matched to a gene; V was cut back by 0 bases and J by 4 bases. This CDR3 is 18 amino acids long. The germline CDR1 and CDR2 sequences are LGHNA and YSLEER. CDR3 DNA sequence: TGCGCCAGCAGCCAAGACCGCCTCCGGGCGGGAGGGTACAATGAGCAGTTCTTC. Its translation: CASSQDRLRAGGYNEQFF.

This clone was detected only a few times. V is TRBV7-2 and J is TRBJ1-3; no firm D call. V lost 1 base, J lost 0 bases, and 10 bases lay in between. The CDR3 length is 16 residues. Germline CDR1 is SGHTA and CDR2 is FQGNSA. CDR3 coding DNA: TGTGCCAGCAGCTTAGGCGGGATGTCCTCTGGAAACACCATATATTTT. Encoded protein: CASSLGGMSSGNTIYF. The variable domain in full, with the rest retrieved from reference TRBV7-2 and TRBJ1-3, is GAGVSQSPSNKVTEKGKDVELRCDPISGHTALYWYRQSLGQGLEFLIYFQGNSAPDKSGLPSDRFSAERTGGSVSTLTIQRTQQEDSAVYLCASSLGGMSSGNTIYFGEGSWLTVV.

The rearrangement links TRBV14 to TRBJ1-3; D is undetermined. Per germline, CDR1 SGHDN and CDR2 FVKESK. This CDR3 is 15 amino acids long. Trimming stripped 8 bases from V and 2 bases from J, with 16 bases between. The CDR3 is CASSSDEDPGNTIYF. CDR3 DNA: TGTGCCAGCTCTTCGGATGAGGATCCTGGAAACACCATATATTTT.

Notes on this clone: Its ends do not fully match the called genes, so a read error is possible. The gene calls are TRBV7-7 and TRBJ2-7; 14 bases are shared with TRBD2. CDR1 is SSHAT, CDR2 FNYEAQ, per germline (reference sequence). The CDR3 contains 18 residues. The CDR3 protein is CASSPGTSGSPPPYEQYF. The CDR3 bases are TGTGCTAGCAGCCCGGGGACTAGCGGGAGCCCCCCACCCTACGAGCAGTACTTC.